The T cell receptor (beta chain) under discussion was sequenced for a study of blood T cell repertoires in COVID-19. Study-wide background: Sources were T cells, B-cell-depleted T cells, or PBMCs; the material itself was cDNA or gDNA.

As handled by the study authors: Researchers report that nucleated cell counts were estimated from reference gene primer amplification. The protocol was immunoSEQ multiplex PCR, while the TCRdb copy is restricted to in-frame clones and leaves out a portion. D and trimming come from the DNA, and the V and J calls and clone size come from that table. Here the sample spans roughly 400,000 clones, less than 95% being singletons. Cohort assignment relied on participant-reported clinical history. Each recovered donor of Cohort 3 presented with two negative PCRs, clearance, or symptom resolution. The CDR3 consists of 15 residues. Germline trimming cut 1 base from V and 2 bases from J; bases unmatched to any gene: 2. Germline-derived CDR1 and CDR2 are LGHNA and YNFKEQ.

The chain employs TRBV4-2 and TRBJ1-3; 7 positions agree with TRBD1. Sample: PBMCs or T cells enriched from blood (not recorded which). This clonotype was sampled from a man younger than 35 who had recovered from COVID-19. CDR3 coding DNA: TGTGCCAGCAGCCAAGGCACAGGGGCTGGAAACACCATATATTTT. Translating it yields CASSQGTGAGNTIYF.